Listed here is a single T cell receptor beta chain. Its antigen is not identified. Profiling relied on immunoSEQ multiplex PCR, and the TCRdb table lists in-frame clones only, not all of them. The table has roughly 150,000 clones, around nine tenths seen once. This sample was taken from a study of T cell responses to AZD1222 COVID-19 vaccine. Regarding the study as a whole: White British donors predominated, females outnumbered males, and clonal diversity was possibly underestimated. Breadth and depth of Spike-specific TCRs rose after two AZD1222 doses.

The source was peripheral blood, collected 28 days after the second AZD1222 dose. This TCR came from an adult who received the AZD1222 COVID-19 vaccine.

DNA of the CDR3: TGTGCCAGCAGCTTGACTCCGAACACTGAAGCTTTCTTT. Its translation is CASSLTPNTEAFF. This sequence joins TRBV11-2 and TRBJ1-1; D gene uncertain. CDR1 SGHAT and CDR2 FQNNGV come from the germline V gene. V lost 3 bases and J lost 1, with 6 bases in between. The CDR3 is 13 residues long. The complete variable domain, with remaining parts taken from reference TRBV11-2 and TRBJ1-1, reads EAGVAQSPRYKIIEKRQSVAFWCNPISGHATLYWYQQILGQGPKLLIQFQNNGVVDDSQLPKDRFSAERLKGVDSTLKIQPAKLEDSAVYLCASSLTPNTEAFFGQGTRLTVV.